This T cell receptor beta chain was recovered during a study of blood T cell repertoires in COVID-19. Turning to the study itself: Acute and convalescent COVID-19 specimens originated in the United States, Italy and Spain.

Original methodology: It was from reference gene primer amplification that nucleated cell counts were estimated. The method was immunoSEQ multiplex PCR; TCRdb's version includes in-frame clones alone and lacks a portion of them. V and J calls and clone size are given by that table; D and trimming were obtained from the DNA. Of roughly 84,000 clones in the sample, 60% to 80% were seen once. The CDR3 runs to 12 residues. Germline V CDR1 and CDR2: LGHDT, YNNKEL (reference sequence). V shed 4 bases, J shed 8 bases, and the junction held 4 bases outside the gene matches. The chain couples TRBV3-1 (or the pseudogene TRBV3-2) to TRBJ1-1; 7 bases map to TRBD1. The TCR comes from a woman aged 45 to 65 with acute or convalescent COVID-19. The specimen sequenced was peripheral blood. The CDR3: CASSLQGIEAFF. CDR3 DNA: TGTGCCAGCAGCCTACAGGGGATAGAAGCTTTCTTT.